One sample yielded the 30 T cell receptor beta chains listed below, sequenced in a study of cytomegalovirus exposure and HLA in healthy donors (TCRdb year 2017). Libraries were built with the immunoSEQ multiplex PCR assay. For the multiplex PCR, a mixture combining 60 forward primers for TCR Vbeta segments and 13 reverse primers for TCR Jbeta segments was used. TCRdb carries this immuneACCESS record with in-frame sequences only. Its versions omit some clonotypes, under half of them owing to an unresolved V gene in the studies checked, with the rest unexplained. The sample table shows fewer than 200,000 clones, and roughly 76% are seen once. The ten largest clones add up to roughly 2% of the sample. The sequencing input was PBMCs. These receptors were obtained from a human donor in good health.

V and J are TRBV7-9 and TRBJ2-7; TRBD1 agrees at 8 bases. This CDR3 spans 12 amino acids. Germline trimming cut 5 bases from V and 6 bases from J; bases unmatched to any gene: 3. Per the germline V gene, CDR1 is SEHNR and CDR2 is FQNEAQ (reference sequence). As DNA, the CDR3 is TGTGCCAGCAGCGTCGACAGGGGCGAGCAGTACTTC. Translation gives CASSVDRGEQYF. The complete variable domain, with remaining parts taken from reference TRBV7-9 and TRBJ2-7, reads DTGVSQNPRHKITKRGQNVTFRCDPISEHNRLYWYRQTLGQGPEFLTYFQNEAQLEKSRLLSDRFSAERPKGSFSTLEIQRTEQGDSAMYLCASSVDRGEQYFGPGTRLTVT.

This sequence joins TRBV7-8 and TRBJ1-1; TRBD1 matches at 9 bases. Trimming at V came to 1 base and at J to 2 bases, leaving 8 bases not matched to a gene. The CDR3 is made up of 17 amino acids. Germline V gives CDR1 SGHVS, CDR2 FQNEAQ. The CDR3 protein is CASSLVLGQGRNTEAFF. CDR3 in DNA: TGTGCCAGCAGCTTAGTGCTCGGACAGGGGCGAAACACTGAAGCTTTCTTT.

The chain joins TRBV14 to TRBJ1-1, with a tentative D call TRBD1 (6 bases). The CDR3 contains 16 residues. V dropped 1 base and J dropped 1 base, with 13 bases sitting between them. CDR1 and CDR2 from the germline V gene are SGHDN and FVKESK. Written as DNA, the CDR3 is TGTGCCAGCAGCCAAGGGACAGCCACAAGGAACACTGAAGCTTTCTTT. It translates to CASSQGTATRNTEAFF. The variable domain in full, with the rest retrieved from reference TRBV14 and TRBJ1-1, is EAGVTQFPSHSVIEKGQTVTLRCDPISGHDNLYWYRRVMGKEIKFLLHFVKESKQDESGMPNNRFLAERTGGTYSTLKVQPAELEDSGVYFCASSQGTATRNTEAFFGQGTRLTVV.

V gene TRBV27 combines with J gene TRBJ1-5; no firm D call. The germline V gene has CDR1 MNHEY and CDR2 SMNVEV (reference sequence). V gave up 3 bases and J gave up 4 bases, with 10 bases separating them. The CDR3 consists of 14 residues. CDR3 in amino acids: CASSFRGLNQPQHF. The CDR3 nucleotides are TGTGCCAGCAGTTTTAGAGGGTTGAATCAGCCCCAGCATTTT.

J is TRBJ2-2 and V is TRBV5-1, with a weak D call TRBD1 (5 bases). Trimming stripped 4 bases from V and 3 bases from J, with 7 bases between. The CDR3 spans 13 residues. CDR1 is SGHRS, CDR2 YFSETQ, per germline. This CDR3 reads CASSLRDTGELFF. CDR3 DNA: TGCGCCAGCAGCCTCAGGGACACCGGGGAGCTGTTTTTT.

The table lists this clone with a count of one. The V call is TRBV4-1, the J call TRBJ1-6, with a tentative D call TRBD1 (5 bases). Germline assignment: CDR1 MGHRA and CDR2 YSYEKL. This CDR3 has 16 amino acids. Trimming stripped 0 bases from V and 7 bases from J, with 13 bases between. CDR3 bases: TGCGCCAGCAGCCAAGAAGTTAGGACAACGAATTCACCCCTCCACTTT. Its translation: CASSQEVRTTNSPLHF.

This clone was seen once. V usage is TRBV18 and J usage is TRBJ2-1; D call uncertain. The V gene lost 3 bases and the J gene lost 8 bases, with 5 bases spanning the gap. The germline gives CDR1 KGHSH, CDR2 LQKENI. The length of the CDR3 is 11 residues. The CDR3 reads CASSPSDEQFF. In nucleotides, the CDR3 is TGTGCCAGCTCACCCTCTGATGAGCAGTTCTTC.

The V call is TRBV6-6, the J call TRBJ1-2, with a weak D call TRBD1 (6 bases). Germline CDR1 reads MNHNY; CDR2 reads SVGAGI (reference sequence). V lost 5 bases to trimming and J lost 7 bases, with 17 bases between them. The CDR3 sequence is 14 residues long. The CDR3 loop reads CASSQSGQISGYTF. The DNA for the CDR3 is TGTGCCAGCAGTCAAAGTGGACAGATTAGTGGCTACACCTTC.

The chain recombines TRBV11-3 with TRBJ2-2; TRBD1 matches at 9 bases. Trimming cost V 4 bases and J 0 bases; bases outside gene matches: 6. This CDR3 has 17 residues. Germline CDR1 is SGHNT and CDR2 is YENEEA. The CDR3 DNA sequence: TGTGCCAGCAGCTCGACAGGGGGAGGACCGAACACCGGGGAGCTGTTTTTT. Amino acid sequence: CASSSTGGGPNTGELFF. The complete variable domain, with remaining parts taken from reference TRBV11-3 and TRBJ2-2, reads EAGVVQSPRYKIIEKKQPVAFWCNPISGHNTLYWYLQNLGQGPELLIRYENEEAVDDSQLPKDRFSAERLKGVDSTLKIQPAELGDSAVYLCASSSTGGGPNTGELFFGEGSRLTVL.

This chain links TRBV10-2 with TRBJ1-5; 11 positions match TRBD1. Germline V CDR1 and CDR2: WSHSY, SAAADI. The J segment lost 1 base and the V segment lost 6 bases, leaving 5 bases of the junction unmatched. This CDR3 is built from 16 residues. The CDR3 bases are TGCGCCAGCAGCCGGGACAGGGGGACGAGCAATCAGCCCCAGCATTTT. Amino acids: CASSRDRGTSNQPQHF.

The chain employs TRBV28 and TRBJ2-3; D gene unclear. Trimming removed 5 bases at V and 2 bases at J, with 2 bases between. The CDR3 is made up of 11 amino acids. Germline V gene sequence: CDR1 MDHEN, CDR2 SYDVKM. The CDR3 here is CASSLTDTQYF. The CDR3 coding sequence is TGTGCCAGCAGTCTCACAGATACGCAGTATTTT.

The rearrangement joins TRBV5-6 to TRBJ2-1; TRBD2 agrees at 8 bases. Germline V gene sequence: CDR1 SGHDT, CDR2 YYEEEE. This CDR3 is 16 amino acids long. V lost 1 base to trimming and J lost 3 bases; unmatched junction nucleotides: 6. CDR3 nucleotides: TGTGCCAGCAGCTTGCCCCTTAGCGGGGACTACAATGAGCAGTTCTTC. Amino acids: CASSLPLSGDYNEQFF.

The chain carries TRBV7-9 and TRBJ1-1; D might be TRBD1 (6 bases). The CDR3 consists of 15 residues. Trimming shortened V by 5 bases and J by 1 base, and 14 bases separated the two germline ends. CDR1 and CDR2 from the germline V gene are SEHNR and FQNEAQ (reference sequence). The CDR3 sequence is CASSSRQVSNTEAFF. The CDR3, as DNA: TGTGCCAGCAGCAGTAGACAGGTCTCGAACACTGAAGCTTTCTTT.

CDR3 loop: CARLARTEAFF. Here the CDR3 DNA reads TGCGCCAGGCTCGCGCGCACTGAAGCTTTCTTT. The J gene is TRBJ1-1, the V gene TRBV23-1; no clear D. TRBV23-1 is flagged as an ORF with uncertain function. The CDR3 covers 11 residues. V was cut by 9 bases and J by 4 bases, with 9 bases left in between.

The chain carries TRBV4-2 and TRBJ2-2, with 9 bases fitting TRBD1. This CDR3 has 17 residues. Trimming at V came to 1 base and at J to 3 bases, leaving 6 bases not matched to a gene. Germline V lookup: CDR1 LGHNA, CDR2 YNFKEQ. The CDR3 DNA follows: TGTGCCAGCAGCCAAGCCAGGTGGACAGGGGACACCGGGGAGCTGTTTTTT. Encoded protein: CASSQARWTGDTGELFF.

This rearrangement joins TRBV4-3 to TRBJ2-3; D is unresolved. From germline, CDR1 is LGHNA and CDR2 YSLEER. CDR3 length: 16 amino acids. With 0 bases removed from V and 0 bases from J, the gap between germline ends came to 10 bases. CDR3 nucleotide sequence: TGCGCCAGCAGCCAAGATCCCGGGTCCAGCACAGATACGCAGTATTTT. This codes for CASSQDPGSSTDTQYF.

The rearrangement joins TRBV27 to TRBJ1-2, with TRBD1 matching over 7 bases. This CDR3 region has 14 residues. Germline CDR1 is MNHEY and CDR2 is SMNVEV (reference sequence). V lost 7 bases to trimming and J lost 1 base; unmatched junction nucleotides: 6. CDR3 in DNA: TGTGCCAGCAACGCCGGGACAGTTAACTATGGCTACACCTTC. This gives the protein CASNAGTVNYGYTF.

The genes are TRBV5-6 and TRBJ2-7, with 10 bases fitting TRBD1. CDR3 length: 17 amino acids. The trim removed 4 bases at V and 4 bases at J, leaving 14 bases unmatched. CDR1 is SGHDT and CDR2 is YYEEEE in the germline V gene. Written as DNA, the CDR3 is TGTGCCAGCAGCCCCCGGGACAGGGGTAAGACTTGGTACGAGCAGTACTTC. Translated: CASSPRDRGKTWYEQYF.

The chain links TRBV5-1 to TRBJ1-4; D might be TRBD1 (6 bases). The germline gives CDR1 SGHRS, CDR2 YFSETQ. The CDR3 extends over 16 amino acids. V shed 0 bases and J shed 8 bases, with 17 bases lying between them. The CDR3 loop is CASSLEPQGGLEKLFF. The CDR3 coding sequence is TGCGCCAGCAGCTTGGAACCCCAAGGGGGATTGGAAAAACTGTTTTTT.

The J gene is TRBJ2-3, the V gene TRBV29-1; TRBD2 aligns across 10 bases. Unmatched junction bases numbered 6, after V lost 6 bases and J lost 0 bases. The CDR3 is 15 amino acids. Germline values: CDR1 SQVTM, CDR2 ANQGSEA. The CDR3 bases are TGCAGCGTAGCGGGGGGGCCGATTAGCACAGATACGCAGTATTTT. Its translation is CSVAGGPISTDTQYF.

V gene TRBV19 combines with J gene TRBJ1-3; 7 bases line up with TRBD1. This CDR3 is built from 12 residues. With 9 bases clipped from V and 8 bases from J, the junction kept 7 bases outside the gene matches. CDR1 is LNHDA, CDR2 SQIVND, per germline (reference sequence). Here the CDR3 DNA reads TGTGCCAGACAGGGGTCATGGGACACCATATATTTT. It encodes CARQGSWDTIYF. Full variable domain (missing parts from reference TRBV19 and TRBJ1-3): DGGITQSPKYLFRKEGQNVTLSCEQNLNHDAMYWYRQDPGQGLRLIYYSQIVNDFQKGDIAEGYSVSREKKESFPLTVTSAQKNPTAFYLCARQGSWDTIYFGEGSWLTVV.

The chain is built from TRBV5-4 and TRBJ2-5; possible D gene TRBD1, 5 bases. Germline values: CDR1 SGHNT, CDR2 YYREEE (reference sequence). Trimming cost V 6 bases and J 5 bases, with 14 bases left between them. The CDR3 is 13 residues long. The CDR3 coding sequence is TGTGCCAGCACAGCTGGGGCAAGGGAGACCCAGTACTTC. Translated: CASTAGARETQYF. Full variable domain (rest looked up from reference TRBV5-4 and TRBJ2-5): ETGVTQSPTHLIKTRGQQVTLRCSSQSGHNTVSWYQQALGQGPQFIFQYYREEENGRGNFPPRFSGLQFPNYSSELNVNALELDDSALYLCASTAGARETQYFGPGTRLLVL.

CDR3 sequence: CASSQRPAGAYSGTGELFF. DNA of the CDR3: TGTGCCAGCAGCCAACGGCCAGCGGGGGCTTATTCGGGCACCGGGGAGCTGTTTTTT. The chain links TRBV14 to TRBJ2-2, with 8 bases lining up with TRBD2. Looked up from germline, CDR1 is SGHDN and CDR2 is FVKESK. V shed 2 bases, J shed 4 bases, and the junction held 15 bases outside the gene matches. The CDR3 totals 19 residues.

CDR3 residues: CASSLVAFGEQYF. The CDR3 DNA reads as TGTGCCAGCAGCTTAGTGGCGTTTGGAGAGCAGTACTTC. The V call is TRBV13, the J call TRBJ2-5; unclear D gene. The CDR3 is 13 residues long. The germline gives CDR1 PRHDT, CDR2 FYEKMQ (reference sequence). The V end was cut by 1 base, the J end by 11 bases, with 14 bases between.

The chain carries TRBV29-1 and TRBJ2-1; TRBD1 might be the D (5 bases). The CDR3 runs to 13 residues. V lost 7 bases, J lost 4 bases, and 14 bases lay in between. From germline, CDR1 is SQVTM and CDR2 ANQGSEA. CDR3: CSATGDRYNEQFF. The CDR3 DNA reads TGCAGCGCTACAGGAGATCGATACAATGAGCAGTTCTTC.

The chain combines TRBV10-3 with TRBJ2-2, with 13 bases aligning to TRBD2. The CDR3 length is 16 residues. Germline V gives CDR1 ENHRY, CDR2 SYGVKD. The V and J ends lost 6 bases and 0 bases, in that order; junction bases with no gene match: 1. CDR3 coding DNA: TGTGCCATCAGGACTAGCGGGGGGTCGAACACCGGGGAGCTGTTTTTT. This translates into CAIRTSGGSNTGELFF.

The chain recombines TRBV6-1 with TRBJ1-1, with 9 bases aligning to TRBD1. CDR3 size: 14 residues. CDR1 and CDR2 from the germline V gene are MNHNS and SASEGT. V shed 8 bases and J 0 bases; nucleotides not matched to a gene: 4. DNA of the CDR3: TGTGCCAGCGGGACAGGGAATATGAACACTGAAGCTTTCTTT. It translates to CASGTGNMNTEAFF.

This clone appeared a single time. The rearrangement uses TRBV5-6 and TRBJ2-1; 8 nucleotides agree with TRBD2. Germline assignment: CDR1 SGHDT and CDR2 YYEEEE. The J segment lost 9 bases and the V segment lost 0 bases, leaving 8 bases of the junction unmatched. The CDR3 runs to 15 residues. CDR3 in amino acids: CASSLVGSGVCEQFF. The CDR3 DNA reads as TGTGCCAGCAGCTTGGTTGGTAGCGGGGTGTGTGAGCAGTTCTTC.

The J gene is TRBJ2-5, the V gene TRBV7-9; the D is unclear. Germline V gene lookup returns CDR1 SEHNR and CDR2 FQNEAQ (reference sequence). The CDR3 sequence is 13 residues long. Trimming pared 3 bases from V and 3 bases from J, leaving 8 bases between. CDR3 region: CASSFLPEETQYF. CDR3 bases: TGTGCCAGCAGCTTTCTTCCCGAAGAGACCCAGTACTTC.

This chain connects TRBV5-1 to TRBJ2-1; D is perhaps TRBD1 (7 bases). V was pared by 0 bases and J by 4 bases, with 11 bases between. The CDR3 is 15 residues long. Germline-derived CDR1 and CDR2 are SGHRS and YFSETQ. CDR3 region: CASSLVAGGYNEQFF. The CDR3 coding sequence is TGCGCCAGCAGCTTGGTGGCAGGGGGGTACAATGAGCAGTTCTTC.